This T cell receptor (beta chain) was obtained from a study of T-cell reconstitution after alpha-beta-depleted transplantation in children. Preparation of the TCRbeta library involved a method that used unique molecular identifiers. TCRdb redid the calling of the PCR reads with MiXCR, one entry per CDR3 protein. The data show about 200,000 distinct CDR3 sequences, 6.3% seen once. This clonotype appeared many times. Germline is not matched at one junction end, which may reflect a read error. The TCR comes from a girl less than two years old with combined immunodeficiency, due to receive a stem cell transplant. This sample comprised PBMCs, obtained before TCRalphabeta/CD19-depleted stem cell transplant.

The CDR3 DNA sequence: TGTGCCAGCACCCTAGGGACAGGGACAGAATTT. It yields the protein CASTLGTGTEF. V is TRBV12-3 or TRBV12-4 and J is TRBJ1-3, with 9 nucleotides matching TRBD1. The CDR3 has 11 residues.